The present T cell receptor (beta chain) was sequenced within a study of T cell responses to AZD1222 COVID-19 vaccine. Regarding the study as a whole: Researchers took repertoire samples only after the peak T cell response had come.

Germline assignment: CDR1 LNHDA and CDR2 SQIVND (reference sequence). Unmatched junction bases numbered 5, after V lost 6 bases and J lost 3 bases. The CDR3 has 13 residues. Generated by immunoSEQ multiplex PCR, the TCRdb table keeps only in-frame clones and is missing some. The table has more than 85,000 clones, about 87% seen once. On this clone: Its antigen is not identified.

The receptor's source is an adult in good health. The sequencing used peripheral blood, collected on day 0 of AZD1222 vaccination. This chain connects TRBV19 to TRBJ2-7; the match to TRBD1 covers 7 bases. The CDR3 region has the DNA TGTGCCAGTAGGACCCGGGACAGCTACGAGCAGTACTTC. Amino acid sequence: CASRTRDSYEQYF.